This T cell receptor beta chain was sequenced during a study of technical replicates of blood from a handful of donors. After removal of 0 bases from V and 11 bases from J, the junction contained 9 bases not matched to a gene. The CDR3 extends over 14 amino acids. Germline CDR1 MNHEY, CDR2 SMNVEV (reference sequence). This clone turned up a few times. Libraries were prepared by immunoSEQ multiplex PCR; TCRdb keeps only in-frame clonotypes and omits some of them. This table has approximately 79,000 clones, approximately 93% appearing once. Sequencing was carried out using T cells isolated from PBMCs. The TCR was taken from a human donor in good health. This chain connects TRBV27 to TRBJ1-1; 7 bases are a match to TRBD1. CDR3 amino acids: CASSLSRGGVEAFF. CDR3 in DNA: TGTGCCAGCAGTTTATCGCGAGGGGGCGTCGAGGCTTTCTTT.